Detailed here is one T cell receptor beta chain. Its antigen is as yet unknown. The data stem from a study of cytomegalovirus exposure and HLA in healthy donors. Vbeta (60) and Jbeta (13) primers were used in the PCR. The authors' processing: It was a later analysis that counted some 80 million unique TCR beta chains, of which some 9.9 million were shared. The repertoire was sequenced with immunoSEQ multiplex PCR; TCRdb's copy has only in-frame clones and lacks some. The V and J calls and clone size come from that table; D and trimming were worked out from the DNA. The repertoire table contains about 58,000 clones. Regarding the study as a whole: Later analysis placed DRB1 highest and HLA-C lowest in TCR association rates, which differed by HLA locus. HLA allele associations emerged for 16,951 TCR beta sequences in a later analysis, at 0.05 false discovery rate. Analysis was performed later, and it showed HLA-associated TCR beta chains to be more clonally expanded than equally common others.

This CDR3 contains 11 residues. Losses at the gene ends were 7 bases for V and 8 bases for J; bases not matched to a gene: 7. Germline CDR1 reads SQVTM; CDR2 reads ANQGSEA. The sequenced sample was PBMCs. This chain joins TRBV29-1 and TRBJ1-1; 7 bases map to TRBD1. This clonotype originated in a woman between 18 and 29 years old in good health and CMV-seronegative. CDR3 DNA sequence: TGCAGCGAAAAGACAGGGCTAGAAGCTTTCTTT. Translated, it gives CSEKTGLEAFF.